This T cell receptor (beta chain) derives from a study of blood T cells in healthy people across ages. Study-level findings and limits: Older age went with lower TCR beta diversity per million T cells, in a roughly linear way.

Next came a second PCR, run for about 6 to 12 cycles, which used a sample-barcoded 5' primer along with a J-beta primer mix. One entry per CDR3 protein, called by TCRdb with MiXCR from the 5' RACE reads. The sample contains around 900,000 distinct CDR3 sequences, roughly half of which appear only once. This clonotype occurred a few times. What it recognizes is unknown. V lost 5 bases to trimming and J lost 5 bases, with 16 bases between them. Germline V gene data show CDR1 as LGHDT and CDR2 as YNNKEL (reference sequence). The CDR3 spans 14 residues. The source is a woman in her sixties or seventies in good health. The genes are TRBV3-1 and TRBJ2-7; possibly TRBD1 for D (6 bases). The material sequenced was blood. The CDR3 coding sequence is TGTGCCAGCAGCGGACGAGGGGGTAACCACGAGCAGTACTTC. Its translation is CASSGRGGNHEQYF.